The next 10 T cell receptor beta chains were all read from a single sample in a study of T cell repertoires in cytomegalovirus infection. MiXCR, applied by TCRdb to the reads, yields one record per CDR3 protein. This table holds 200,000 to 300,000 distinct CDR3 sequences, approximately 8.3% found once. The material sequenced was PBMCs. The receptors were sampled from a human donor in good health (CMV status not recorded). Some clones in this sample may be carry-over from other donors' samples.

This clonotype was counted many times. V is TRBV11-3 and J is TRBJ2-3, with 9 bases aligning to TRBD1. Trimming at V came to 5 bases and at J to 4 bases, leaving 4 bases not matched to a gene. This CDR3 is 14 amino acids long. The germline CDR1 and CDR2 sequences are SGHNT and YENEEA. In DNA form, the CDR3 reads TGTGCCAGCAGCCCCGGGACAGGGTCAGATACGCAGTATTTT. Translation: CASSPGTGSDTQYF.

This sequence joins TRBV11-3 and TRBJ2-4; 8 bases match TRBD2. Germline values: CDR1 SGHNT, CDR2 YENEEA. The CDR3 is 16 residues long. V lost 6 bases, J lost 0 bases, and 7 bases stayed unmatched. The DNA of the CDR3 is TGTGCCAGCAGTACCACTAGCGGAATAGCCAAAAACATTCAGTACTTC. Protein product: CASSTTSGIAKNIQYF.

Concerning this clonotype: The junction and the germline gene differ at one end; a read error may be behind it. The gene calls are TRBV10-3 and TRBJ2-1, with 9 bases lining up with TRBD1. The CDR3 runs to 15 residues. CDR1 is ENHRY and CDR2 is SYGVKD in the germline V gene. CDR3: CAISGQGGSYNQQFF. As DNA, the CDR3 is TGTGCCATCAGTGGACAGGGGGGCTCCTACAATCAGCAGTTCTTC.

This clonotype was detected many times. The chain has TRBV7-2 and TRBJ2-3, with 13 bases fitting TRBD2. Germline values: CDR1 SGHTA, CDR2 FQGNSA. Trimming removed 4 bases from V and 3 bases from J; junction bases left unmatched: 13. There are 19 residues in the CDR3. CDR3 sequence (DNA): TGTGCCAGCAGCTACCACACCGGGACTAGCGGGACCCGGACAGATACGCAGTATTTT. Encoded protein: CASSYHTGTSGTRTDTQYF.

The chain links TRBV18 to TRBJ2-7; a possible D gene is TRBD1 (5 bases). The CDR3 runs to 13 residues. V was cut by 6 bases and J by 5 bases, with 14 bases left in between. Per the germline V gene, CDR1 is KGHSH and CDR2 is LQKENI. The CDR3 coding sequence is TGTGCCAGCTCCCAGGGCGCATCCAACGAGCAGTACTTC. Translated, it gives CASSQGASNEQYF.

This clonotype appeared many times. The CDR3 loop is CASSSPAGTIQGTDTQYF. DNA of the CDR3: TGTGCCAGCAGCTCCCCGGCAGGGACGATTCAAGGCACAGATACGCAGTATTTT. The chain has TRBV7-2 and TRBJ2-3; D may match TRBD1 or TRBD2 (5 bases each). CDR1 is SGHTA, CDR2 FQGNSA, per germline. The CDR3 sequence is 18 residues long. Between the trimmed V and J ends, which lost 4 bases and 1 base, there was a span of 21 bases.

This clonotype was counted at least ten times. The V gene is TRBV4-3, the J gene TRBJ2-1, with D possibly called TRBD1 or TRBD2 (5 bases each). CDR3 length equals 15 residues. Trimming shortened V by 4 bases and J by 2 bases, and 12 bases separated the two germline ends. Germline values: CDR1 LGHNA, CDR2 YSLEER. The CDR3 bases are TGCGCCAGCAGCCTGGGACCCGTGGCCTACAATGAGCAGTTCTTC. Its translation is CASSLGPVAYNEQFF.

This clonotype was seen repeatedly, ten times or more. The J gene is TRBJ2-2, the V gene TRBV6-2 or TRBV6-3; D gene uncertain. Germline CDR1 MNHEY, CDR2 SVGEGT. The CDR3 has 12 residues. Trimming removed 8 bases from V and 2 bases from J, with 6 bases in between. The CDR3 coding sequence is TGTGCCAGCTCAACAAACACCGGGGAGCTGTTTTTT. Its translation: CASSTNTGELFF.

This clonotype was observed at least ten times. V usage is TRBV7-2 and J usage is TRBJ1-4, with D perhaps TRBD1 (5 bases). Germline lookup yields CDR1 SGHTA and CDR2 FQGNSA. V lost 4 bases and J lost 7, with 16 bases in between. The CDR3 contains 15 residues. The CDR3 DNA is TGTGCCAGCAGCTCCCAACGCCGGGACGGTGAAAAACTGTTTTTT. It codes for CASSSQRRDGEKLFF.

This clonotype occurred many times. The J gene is TRBJ1-2, the V gene TRBV13; no clear D. From germline, CDR1 is PRHDT and CDR2 FYEKMQ (reference sequence). The V end lost 5 bases, the J end lost 0 bases, and 13 bases lay between the germline ends. The CDR3 totals 15 residues. The CDR3 reads CASSHSVLANYGYTF. The CDR3, as DNA: TGTGCCAGCAGCCATTCAGTACTGGCTAACTATGGCTACACCTTC.